This T cell receptor beta chain was observed in a study of beta chain features in type 1 diabetes. Overall study findings and caveats: Type 1 diabetes patients had fewer VDJ junction insertions and more deletions. Significant though moderate, a shortening of TCRB CDR3s appeared in all four CD4+ subsets of Type 1 diabetes patients. Patients' naive, central memory and Treg TCRB repertoires seemed closer to one another than those of healthy donors.

The CDR3 is 15 amino acids. Germline V gene sequence: CDR1 MNHNY, CDR2 SVGAGI (reference sequence). J lost 7 bases, V lost 2 bases, and 4 bases had no gene match. Comment on this clone: No antigen is known for it.

Expressed TCRB transcripts were sequenced because the entire RNA isolate underwent reverse transcription. The method was immunoSEQ multiplex PCR; TCRdb's version includes in-frame clones alone and lacks a portion of them. This table has more than 250,000 clones, about 23% appearing once. This sequence was found in a woman younger than 45 with type 1 diabetes. The sequencing sample was made of naive CD4+ T cells from blood. V gene TRBV6-6 combines with J gene TRBJ2-1; 11 bases are a match to TRBD2. The CDR3 region is CASSYGTSGANEQFF. As DNA, the CDR3 is TGTGCCAGCAGTTACGGGACTAGCGGAGCTAATGAGCAGTTCTTC.